This TCR beta chain is drawn from a study of blood T cell repertoires in COVID-19. At the level of the study: Spain, Italy and the United States supplied samples that represented acute and convalescent COVID-19. PBMCs, B-cell-depleted T cells, or T cells were the source of the cDNA or gDNA that made up the material.

Authors' analysis steps: Nucleated cell counts were estimated from reference gene primer amplification. Data came from immunoSEQ multiplex PCR; TCRdb stores just in-frame clones and leaves some out. That table is the source of V, J and clone size, and D and trimming were worked out from the DNA. Of some 130,000 clones in the sample, roughly nine tenths are singletons; the top ten hold over 10%. While infection was still active, Seattle patients were enrolled and then followed longitudinally. Germline V gene lookup returns CDR1 LGHNA and CDR2 YNFKEQ. The CDR3 contains 16 residues. V lost 0 bases and J lost 4, with 13 bases in between.

This sequence joins TRBV4-2 and TRBJ1-3; D perhaps matches TRBD1 (6 bases). Sample: peripheral blood. The origin of this receptor is a woman aged 70 to 79 with COVID-19, enrolled during active disease. CDR3 DNA: TGTGCCAGCAGCCAAGATAGTGCAGGGGCGGGAAACACCATATATTTT. It yields the protein CASSQDSAGAGNTIYF.